Shown below are 4 T cell receptor beta chains from a single sample sequenced in a study of blood T cell repertoires in COVID-19. The table came from immunoSEQ multiplex PCR; TCRdb's copy has only in-frame clones and leaves some out. Of about 110,000 clones listed, around 80% are singletons. What was sequenced was peripheral blood. These receptors were taken from a human donor in a cohort sampled during active or convalescent COVID-19.

This clone was seen only once. The V gene is TRBV10-3, the J gene TRBJ1-6; 7 nucleotides align to TRBD1. Germline-derived CDR1 and CDR2 are ENHRY and SYGVKD. The CDR3 length is 13 residues. V shed 7 bases, J shed 8 bases, and the junction held 5 bases outside the gene matches. CDR3 sequence (DNA): TGTGCCATCAAAAGGGACAGTGATTCACCCCTCCACTTT. It translates to CAIKRDSDSPLHF.

V gene TRBV5-1 combines with J gene TRBJ1-1; D may be TRBD1 (6 bases). CDR1 and CDR2 from the germline V gene are SGHRS and YFSETQ. The CDR3 contains 14 residues. Trimming removed 5 bases at V and 1 base at J, with 12 bases between. CDR3 residues: CASRTGTTNTEAFF. In DNA, the CDR3 is TGCGCCAGCAGGACCGGGACAACGAACACTGAAGCTTTCTTT.

The chain employs TRBV18 and TRBJ2-5; possibly TRBD1 for D (5 bases). V lost 2 bases, J lost 5 bases, and 15 bases lay in between. The CDR3 loop spans 15 amino acids. CDR1 and CDR2 (germline): KGHSH, LQKENI. The CDR3 DNA reads as TGTGCCAGCTCACCAAAACAGGTGGATGGGGAGACCCAGTACTTC. Encoded protein: CASSPKQVDGETQYF.

The V call is TRBV4-3, the J call TRBJ2-7; 14 positions match TRBD2. With 1 base clipped from V and 6 bases from J, the junction kept 5 bases outside the gene matches. The CDR3 runs 16 residues. Germline V gene lookup returns CDR1 LGHNA and CDR2 YSLEER. Here the CDR3 DNA reads TGCGCCAGCAGCCAAGGGGGGGGACTAGCGGGAGTCGAGCAGTACTTC. The encoded protein is CASSQGGGLAGVEQYF.